This T cell receptor (beta chain) was observed in a study of CD8 T cells in Susac syndrome. The patients serving as multiple sclerosis controls were treatment-naive. They had stable or active relapsing-remitting disease and fulfilled revised McDonald criteria. TEMRA cells were enriched by FACS, while CD8+ and CD4+ T cells were obtained through a negative isolation that was performed magnetically. A quantity of about 0.5 to 1 ug RNA underwent reverse transcription using random hexamers. By means of immunoSEQ multiplex PCR, TCR beta CDR3 spanning 54 Vbeta and 13 Jbeta underwent amplification. MiXCR, run by TCRdb on the immunoSEQ multiplex PCR reads, gives a single entry per CDR3 protein. The table shows approximately 180,000 distinct CDR3 sequences, with around 95% occurring only once. Germline loops: CDR1 MNHNY, CDR2 SVGAGI (reference sequence). The germline V and J ends were trimmed by 8 bases and 3 bases, with 4 bases remaining between them. This CDR3 spans 10 amino acids.

The sequenced sample was CD4+ T cells from PBMCs. The V and J genes are TRBV6-6 and TRBJ1-1; D is undetermined. This TCR was recovered from a human donor with multiple sclerosis. CDR3 protein: CASAYTEAFF. The CDR3 nucleotides read TGTGCCAGCGCCTACACTGAAGCTTTCTTT.